This TCR beta chain was recorded in a study of cytomegalovirus exposure and HLA in healthy donors. Regarding the study as a whole: Later analysis placed DRB1 highest and HLA-C lowest in TCR association rates, which differed by HLA locus. Among donors in an Asian-associated ancestry cluster, a later analysis reportedly found fewer N-insertions than the approximately 670-donor mean. Being productive about 87% or about 30% of the time was typical of most TCR beta V segments in an earlier analysis. The study flagged 150 to 200 TCR beta chains as cytomegalovirus-associated.

The CDR3 runs to 14 residues. Germline loops: CDR1 SGHDN, CDR2 FVKESK. The V gene lost 1 base and the J gene lost 5 bases, with 11 bases spanning the gap. A word on this clone: Its target is unknown.

This PCR relied on a set of 60 Vbeta primers and 13 Jbeta primers. Sequencing was performed with immunoSEQ multiplex PCR; in TCRdb, only in-frame clones are kept and a portion is missing. This sample has 110,000 to 150,000 clones; roughly 68% occur once, and the top ten carry about 4.5%. The origin of this receptor is a man aged 55 to 69 in good health and CMV-seronegative. The material sequenced was PBMCs. The chain recombines TRBV14 with TRBJ2-5; TRBD1 is a possible D gene (6 bases). The CDR3 is CASSQGGPWETQYF. In DNA, the CDR3 is TGTGCCAGCAGCCAAGGGGGGCCCTGGGAGACCCAGTACTTC.